This entry lists 21 T cell receptor beta chains sequenced from one sample in a study of blood T cell repertoires in COVID-19. Data came from immunoSEQ multiplex PCR; TCRdb stores just in-frame clones and leaves some out. The top ten clones hold about 7.4% of a sample with about 250,000 clones, about 84% of them seen once. The sequenced material came from peripheral blood. These TCRs come from a woman of 80 years or more with acute or convalescent COVID-19.

In its sample, this clone was seen a few times. V usage is TRBV4-1 and J usage is TRBJ2-7, with 8 bases identical to TRBD2. The CDR3 runs to 17 residues. Germline CDR1 reads MGHRA; CDR2 reads YSYEKL. The junction had 15 bases not matched to a gene; V was cut back by 5 bases and J by 3 bases. The CDR3 protein is CASSARGPGLVVYEQYF. The DNA for the CDR3 is TGCGCCAGCAGCGCAAGGGGACCGGGACTAGTTGTCTACGAGCAGTACTTC.

In DNA form, the CDR3 reads TGTGCCAGCAGCTTACGACCCGCGGCAGGGGAGCAGTTCTTC. Encoded protein: CASSLRPAAGEQFF. This chain joins TRBV7-3 and TRBJ2-1; the D gene is possibly TRBD1 (5 bases). Germline CDR1 SGHTA, CDR2 FQGTGA. Trimming removed 2 bases at V and 10 bases at J, with 15 bases between. CDR3 size: 14 residues.

The chain links TRBV19 to TRBJ2-3; possibly TRBD2 for D (6 bases). Trimming shortened V by 9 bases and J by 2 bases, and 18 bases separated the two germline ends. Per germline, CDR1 LNHDA and CDR2 SQIVND (reference sequence). This CDR3 has 15 amino acids. The CDR3, as DNA: TGTGCCAGCGGAGGGCCCGGGACCTACACAGATACGCAGTATTTT. Protein: CASGGPGTYTDTQYF.

This rearrangement joins TRBV27 to TRBJ2-5, with 12 bases lining up with TRBD2. The CDR3 consists of 15 residues. Trimming cost V 6 bases and J 4 bases; bases outside gene matches: 6. Looked up from germline, CDR1 is MNHEY and CDR2 is SMNVEV (reference sequence). As DNA, the CDR3 is TGTGCCAGCAGACATGGACTAGCGGGAAGAGAGACCCAGTACTTC. Translated, it gives CASRHGLAGRETQYF.

DNA for the CDR3: TGTGCCAGCAGTTTCACAGGGAAGGAGCAGTACTTC. Its translation: CASSFTGKEQYF. V usage is TRBV25-1 and J usage is TRBJ2-7, with D maybe TRBD1 (6 bases). The CDR3 totals 12 residues. V lost 5 bases, J lost 7 bases, and 12 bases lay in between. CDR1 is MGHDK, CDR2 SYGVNS, per germline.

The chain recombines TRBV10-2 with TRBJ2-7; D unclear. The CDR3 is 15 residues long. Trimming took 3 bases from V and 0 from J, leaving 12 bases between them. In germline, CDR1 is WSHSY, CDR2 SAAADI. CDR3 DNA: TGCGCCAGCAGTGACCGGCAGAGGAGCTCCTACGAGCAGTACTTC. Translation gives CASSDRQRSSYEQYF.

The table lists this clone with a count of one. This chain's CDR3 is CASSKGGSGNTIYF. The CDR3 DNA sequence: TGTGCCAGCAGCAAAGGCGGATCTGGAAACACCATATATTTT. This rearrangement joins TRBV21-1 to TRBJ1-3. TRBV21-1 is described as a pseudogene. CDR3 length: 14 residues.

CDR3 nucleotides: TGTGCCAGCAGGGTGAGACAGGGCAGCTCCTACAATGAGCAGTTCTTC. This encodes CASRVRQGSSYNEQFF. J is TRBJ2-1 and V is TRBV11-2, with 7 bases that match TRBD1. V was clipped by 6 bases and J by 0 bases; unmatched bases: 8. The CDR3 has 16 amino acids. Germline values: CDR1 SGHAT, CDR2 FQNNGV.

The rearrangement joins TRBV5-1 to TRBJ2-5; tentative D call: TRBD1 (6 bases). The germline V gene encodes CDR1 SGHRS and CDR2 YFSETQ. Trimming pared 1 base from V and 5 bases from J, leaving 12 bases between. The CDR3 totals 14 residues. CDR3 sequence: CASSLIGGGETQYF. The CDR3 bases are TGCGCCAGCAGCTTGATAGGGGGTGGGGAGACCCAGTACTTC.

The chain has TRBV7-9 and TRBJ2-2; 13 bases agree with TRBD2. V gave up 1 base and J gave up 5 bases; unmatched junction bases: 7. The CDR3 length is 18 residues. From germline, CDR1 is SEHNR and CDR2 FQNEAQ (reference sequence). This chain's CDR3 is CASSLEPGLAGDTGELFF. CDR3 sequence (DNA): TGTGCCAGCAGCTTAGAGCCAGGACTAGCGGGGGATACCGGGGAGCTGTTTTTT. The whole variable domain, filled in from reference TRBV7-9 and TRBJ2-2, reads DTGVSQNPRHKITKRGQNVTFRCDPISEHNRLYWYRQTLGQGPEFLTYFQNEAQLEKSRLLSDRFSAERPKGSFSTLEIQRTEQGDSAMYLCASSLEPGLAGDTGELFFGEGSRLTVL.

Points on this clone: A read error is possible here, since a much larger clone lies one base away. The V gene is TRBV3-1 (or the pseudogene TRBV3-2), the J gene TRBJ1-1; weak D call: TRBD1 (6 bases). The CDR3 loop spans 14 amino acids. V was cut by 1 base and J by 0 bases, with 6 bases left in between. Germline CDR1 is LGHDT and CDR2 is YNNKEL (reference sequence). The CDR3 bases are TGTGCCAGCAGCCAAGGGACAGTGAACACTGAAGCTTTCTTT. Residues: CASSQGTVNTEAFF.

This chain uses TRBV28 with TRBJ1-2, with D hard to call. Per the germline V gene, CDR1 is MDHEN and CDR2 is SYDVKM. The ends were cut back, 7 bases at V and 6 bases at J, with 15 bases in the middle. The CDR3 runs to 13 residues. The CDR3 spells CASTLQRGNGYTF. CDR3 in DNA: TGTGCCAGCACCTTGCAGCGGGGAAATGGCTACACCTTC.

The rearrangement joins TRBV19 to TRBJ2-5; 7 bases map to TRBD1. CDR3 size: 13 residues. The germline gives CDR1 LNHDA, CDR2 SQIVND (reference sequence). V dropped 10 bases and J dropped 5; count of bases not matched to a gene: 10. The CDR3 protein is CATSGQTRETQYF. Written as DNA, the CDR3 is TGTGCCACCTCGGGACAGACTCGGGAGACCCAGTACTTC.

The J gene is TRBJ2-1, the V gene TRBV5-8, with no clear D. The V end lost 0 bases, the J end lost 8 bases, and 18 bases lay between the germline ends. This CDR3 has 16 amino acids. Germline V lookup: CDR1 SGHTS, CDR2 YDEGEE. The CDR3 sequence: CASSLGLATFAYEQFF. In DNA form, the CDR3 reads TGTGCCAGCAGCTTGGGGTTGGCCACCTTTGCCTATGAGCAGTTCTTC.

The rearrangement links TRBV2 to TRBJ1-2, with 7 positions matching TRBD1. The germline V gene has CDR1 SNHLY and CDR2 FYNNEI. The CDR3 covers 14 residues. The J segment lost 3 bases and the V segment lost 7 bases, leaving 8 bases of the junction unmatched. The CDR3 coding sequence is TGTGCCAGCAACCGGATACAGGGGCACTATGGCTACACCTTC. Translated: CASNRIQGHYGYTF.

This clone was detected only once. As DNA, the CDR3 is TGTGCCAGCTCACCGGCGGGGGGCCTCAACACCGGGGAGCTGTTTTTT. Its protein product is CASSPAGGLNTGELFF. The chain is built from TRBV18 and TRBJ2-2; 8 bases line up with TRBD2. Germline V gene data show CDR1 as KGHSH and CDR2 as LQKENI. There are 16 residues in the CDR3. The V and J ends lost 3 bases and 2 bases, in that order; junction bases with no gene match: 5.

The gene calls are TRBV6-5 and TRBJ1-5, with D perhaps matching TRBD1 (6 bases). In germline, CDR1 is MNHEY, CDR2 SVGAGI. The V gene lost 2 bases and the J gene lost 6 bases, with 11 bases spanning the gap. There are 14 residues in the CDR3. The CDR3 DNA is TGTGCCAGCAGTTACGCAGGGGAGGGTCAGCCCCAGCATTTT. Protein product: CASSYAGEGQPQHF.

This rearrangement joins TRBV29-1 to TRBJ1-1, with TRBD1 matching 7 bases. V shed 6 bases and J 4 bases; nucleotides not matched to a gene: 11. Per the germline V gene, CDR1 is SQVTM and CDR2 is ANQGSEA. CDR3 length: 14 residues. This CDR3 reads CSVHRGSGTTEAFF. The CDR3, as DNA: TGCAGCGTCCACAGGGGATCGGGAACCACTGAAGCTTTCTTT.

The chain combines TRBV5-1 with TRBJ1-1; 7 bases agree with TRBD1. Germline V lookup: CDR1 SGHRS, CDR2 YFSETQ. The CDR3 has 15 amino acids. The trim removed 4 bases at V and 1 base at J, leaving 7 bases unmatched. CDR3 in amino acids: CASSGAGGTNTEAFF. The CDR3 DNA reads TGCGCCAGCAGCGGGGCAGGGGGGACGAACACTGAAGCTTTCTTT.

The V call is TRBV19, the J call TRBJ2-3; D call uncertain. CDR1 is LNHDA and CDR2 is SQIVND in the germline V gene (reference sequence). This CDR3 spans 13 amino acids. Trimming took off 0 bases at V and 3 bases at J, with 4 bases between the two ends. The CDR3 coding sequence is TGTGCCAGTAGTATAGAGTCTACAGATACGCAGTATTTT. Its protein is CASSIESTDTQYF.

This clone was seen once. The sample holds other DNA sequences that translate to the same CDR3. The chain joins TRBV7-2 to TRBJ2-3; 11 nucleotides match TRBD2. The CDR3 extends over 15 amino acids. Germline loops: CDR1 SGHTA, CDR2 FQGNSA. Germline trimming cut 2 bases from V and 4 bases from J; bases unmatched to any gene: 2. The CDR3: CASSLTSGSSDTQYF. The CDR3 DNA sequence: TGTGCCAGCAGCTTAACTAGCGGGAGCTCAGATACGCAGTATTTT.